This T cell receptor (beta chain) comes out of a study of CD8 T cells in Susac syndrome. Study findings and constraints: It was acknowledged in the study that its TCR sequencing and HLA analysis involved a relatively small number of individuals.

Sequencing of TCR beta covered CD8+ and CD4+ T cells obtained from blood. Controls were drawn from healthy donors and were matched for age and sex. This CDR3 comprises 15 residues. Germline lookup yields CDR1 LNHNV and CDR2 YYDKDF (reference sequence). J lost 1 base, V lost 0 bases, and 1 base had no gene match. With random hexamers, roughly 0.5 to 1 ug RNA was reverse transcribed. An immunoSEQ multiplex PCR amplified TCR beta CDR3 over 54 Vbeta and 13 Jbeta. TCRdb called the immunoSEQ multiplex PCR reads again in MiXCR, with one record for every CDR3 protein. The sample lists about 140,000 distinct CDR3 sequences, approximately 94% occurring once. About this clonotype itself: The antigen is not known.

The gene calls are TRBV15 and TRBJ2-3, with 7 bases identical to TRBD1. The source of this sequence is a human donor in good health. The material sequenced was CD4+ T cells from PBMCs. CDR3 DNA sequence: TGTGCCACCAGCAGAGAGGGACAGCGCACAGATACGCAGTATTTT. This translates into CATSREGQRTDTQYF. Supplemented by reference TRBV15 and TRBJ2-3, the full variable domain reads DAMVIQNPRYQVTQFGKPVTLSCSQTLNHNVMYWYQQKSSQAPKLLFHYYDKDFNNEADTPDNFQSRRPNTSFCFLDIRSPGLGDTAMYLCATSREGQRTDTQYFGPGTRLTVL.